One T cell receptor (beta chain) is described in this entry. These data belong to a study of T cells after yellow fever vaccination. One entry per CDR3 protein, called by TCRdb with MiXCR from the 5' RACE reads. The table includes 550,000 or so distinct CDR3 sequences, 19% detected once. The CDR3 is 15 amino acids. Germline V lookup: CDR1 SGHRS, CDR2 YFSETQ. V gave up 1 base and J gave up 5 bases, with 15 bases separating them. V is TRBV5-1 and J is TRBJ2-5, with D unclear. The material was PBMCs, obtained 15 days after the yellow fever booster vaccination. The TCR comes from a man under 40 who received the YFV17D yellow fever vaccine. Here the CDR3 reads CASSLLGQAGETQYF. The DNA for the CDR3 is TGCGCCAGCAGCTTGTTGGGTCAGGCTGGGGAGACCCAGTACTTC. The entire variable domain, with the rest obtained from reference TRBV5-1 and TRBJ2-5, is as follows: KAGVTQTPRYLIKTRGQQVTLSCSPISGHRSVSWYQQTPGQGLQFLFEYFSETQRNKGNFPGRFSGRQFSNSRSEMNVSTLELGDSALYLCASSLLGQAGETQYFGPGTRLLVL.